This T cell receptor (beta chain) was captured by sequencing in a study of shared clonotypes between healthy human individuals. Both subsets, CD45RA+ naive and CD45RA-negative memory, were split from the CD4+ cells. This CDR3 is built from 15 residues. Trimming removed 1 base from V and 6 bases from J; junction bases left unmatched: 3. CDR1 is MGHRA and CDR2 is YSYEKL in the germline V gene. The protocol was immunoSEQ multiplex PCR, while the TCRdb copy is restricted to in-frame clones and leaves out a portion. The repertoire includes under 1,900,000 clones, around 98.5% of them detected once, and 0.36% sits in the top ten.

The V call is TRBV4-1, the J call TRBJ2-3; 11 positions agree with TRBD2. This TCR was sampled from a man aged 25 to 40 in good health. Material for sequencing was naive CD4+ T cells sorted from blood. The sample's subset: CD45RA+ positively selected. The CDR3 DNA reads TGCGCCAGCAGCCAAGTGGCTAGCGGGAGGGATACGCAGTATTTT. This encodes CASSQVASGRDTQYF.